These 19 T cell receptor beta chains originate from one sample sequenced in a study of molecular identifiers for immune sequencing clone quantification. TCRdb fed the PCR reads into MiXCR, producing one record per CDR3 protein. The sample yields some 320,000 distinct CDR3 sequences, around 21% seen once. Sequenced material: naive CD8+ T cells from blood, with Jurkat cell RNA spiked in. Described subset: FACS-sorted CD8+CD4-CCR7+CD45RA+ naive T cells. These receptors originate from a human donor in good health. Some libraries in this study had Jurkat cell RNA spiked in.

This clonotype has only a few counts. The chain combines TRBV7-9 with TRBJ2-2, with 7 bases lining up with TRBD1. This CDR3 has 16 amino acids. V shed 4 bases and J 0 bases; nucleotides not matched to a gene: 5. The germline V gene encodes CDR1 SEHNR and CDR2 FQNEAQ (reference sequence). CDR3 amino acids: CASSSWDSANTGELFF. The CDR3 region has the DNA TGTGCCAGCAGCTCGTGGGACAGCGCGAACACCGGGGAGCTGTTTTTT.

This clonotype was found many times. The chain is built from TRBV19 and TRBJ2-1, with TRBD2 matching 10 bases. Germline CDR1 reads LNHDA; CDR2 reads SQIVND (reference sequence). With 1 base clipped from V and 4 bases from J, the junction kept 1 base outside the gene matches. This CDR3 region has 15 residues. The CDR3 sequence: CASSIGAGGYNEQFF. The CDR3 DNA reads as TGTGCCAGTAGTATAGGAGCGGGGGGGTACAATGAGCAGTTCTTC.

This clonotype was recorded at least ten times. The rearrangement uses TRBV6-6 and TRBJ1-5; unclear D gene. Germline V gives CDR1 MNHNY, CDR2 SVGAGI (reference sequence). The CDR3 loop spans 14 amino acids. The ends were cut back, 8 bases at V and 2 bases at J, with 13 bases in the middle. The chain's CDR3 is CASCTMLGNQPQHF. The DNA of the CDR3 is TGTGCCAGCTGTACGATGTTGGGCAATCAGCCCCAGCATTTT.

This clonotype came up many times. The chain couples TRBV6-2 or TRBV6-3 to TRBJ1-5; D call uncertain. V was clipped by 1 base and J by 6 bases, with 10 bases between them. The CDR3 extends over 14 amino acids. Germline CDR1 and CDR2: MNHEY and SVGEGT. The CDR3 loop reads CASSYYSFGQPQHF. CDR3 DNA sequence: TGTGCCAGCAGTTACTATTCCTTTGGTCAGCCCCAGCATTTT.

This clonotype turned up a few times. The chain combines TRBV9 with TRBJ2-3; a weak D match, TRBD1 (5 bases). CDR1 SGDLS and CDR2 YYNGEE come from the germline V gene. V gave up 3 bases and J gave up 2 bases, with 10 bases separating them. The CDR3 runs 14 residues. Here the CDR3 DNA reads TGTGCCAGCAGCGCAGACAGTGTCACAGATACGCAGTATTTT. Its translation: CASSADSVTDTQYF.

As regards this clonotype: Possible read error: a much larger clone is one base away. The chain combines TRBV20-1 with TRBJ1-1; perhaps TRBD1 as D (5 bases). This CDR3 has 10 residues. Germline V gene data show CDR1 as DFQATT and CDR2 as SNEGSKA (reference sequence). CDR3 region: CSSGYTGAFF. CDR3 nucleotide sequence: TGCAGTTCAGGGTACACTGGAGCTTTCTTT.

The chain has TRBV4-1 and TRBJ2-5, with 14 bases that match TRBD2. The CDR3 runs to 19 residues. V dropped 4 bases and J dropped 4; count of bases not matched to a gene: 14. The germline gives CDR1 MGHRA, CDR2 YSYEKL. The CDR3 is CASSLLPGLAGASGETQYF. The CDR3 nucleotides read TGCGCCAGCAGCCTCCTACCGGGACTAGCGGGAGCGTCAGGAGAGACCCAGTACTTC.

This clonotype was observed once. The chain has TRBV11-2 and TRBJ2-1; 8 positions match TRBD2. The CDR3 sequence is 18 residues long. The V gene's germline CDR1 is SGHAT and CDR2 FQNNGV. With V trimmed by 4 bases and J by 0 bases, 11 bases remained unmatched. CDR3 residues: CASSSNVFSGSSYNEQFF. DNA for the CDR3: TGTGCCAGCAGCTCAAATGTATTCAGCGGGAGCTCCTACAATGAGCAGTTCTTC.

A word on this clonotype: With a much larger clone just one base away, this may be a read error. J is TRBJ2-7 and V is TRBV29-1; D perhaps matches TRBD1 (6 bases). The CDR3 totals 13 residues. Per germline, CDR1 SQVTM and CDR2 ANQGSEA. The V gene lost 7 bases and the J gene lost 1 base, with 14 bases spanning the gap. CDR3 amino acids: CSGSDSTSYEQYF. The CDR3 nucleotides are TGCAGCGGATCGGACAGCACGTCCTACGAGCAGTACTTC.

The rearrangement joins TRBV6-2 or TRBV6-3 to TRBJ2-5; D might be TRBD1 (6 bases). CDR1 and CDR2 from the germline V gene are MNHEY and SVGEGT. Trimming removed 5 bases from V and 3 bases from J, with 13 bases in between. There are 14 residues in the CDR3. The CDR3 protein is CASSPLPGEETQYF. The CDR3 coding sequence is TGTGCCAGCAGTCCCCTGCCAGGGGAAGAGACCCAGTACTTC.

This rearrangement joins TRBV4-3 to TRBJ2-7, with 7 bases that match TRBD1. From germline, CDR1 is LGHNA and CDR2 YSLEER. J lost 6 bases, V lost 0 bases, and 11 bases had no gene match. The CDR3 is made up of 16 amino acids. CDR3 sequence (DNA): TGCGCCAGCAGCCAAGATTGGGCAGGGGGATCGGCCGAGCAGTACTTC. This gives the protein CASSQDWAGGSAEQYF.

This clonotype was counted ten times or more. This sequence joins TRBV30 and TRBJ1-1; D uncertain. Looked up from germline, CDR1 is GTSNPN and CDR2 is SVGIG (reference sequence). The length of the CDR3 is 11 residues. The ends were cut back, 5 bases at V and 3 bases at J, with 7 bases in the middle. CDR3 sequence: CAWWEDTEAFF. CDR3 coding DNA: TGTGCCTGGTGGGAGGACACTGAAGCTTTCTTT.

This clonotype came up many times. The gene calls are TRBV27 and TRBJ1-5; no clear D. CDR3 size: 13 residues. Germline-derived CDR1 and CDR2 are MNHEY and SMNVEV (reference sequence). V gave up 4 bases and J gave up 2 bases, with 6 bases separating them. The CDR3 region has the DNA TGTGCCAGCAGTTCCGAGGGCAATCAGCCCCAGCATTTT. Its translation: CASSSEGNQPQHF.

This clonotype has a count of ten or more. CDR3 nucleotides: TGCAGTGCTAGAAGGGGGGTGAGCTCCTACGAGCAGTACTTC. Protein sequence: CSARRGVSSYEQYF. The genes are TRBV20-1 and TRBJ2-7; D is perhaps TRBD1 or TRBD2 (6 bases each). V lost 2 bases and J 0 bases, leaving 11 bases between the germline ends. In germline, CDR1 is DFQATT, CDR2 SNEGSKA (reference sequence). CDR3 size: 14 residues.

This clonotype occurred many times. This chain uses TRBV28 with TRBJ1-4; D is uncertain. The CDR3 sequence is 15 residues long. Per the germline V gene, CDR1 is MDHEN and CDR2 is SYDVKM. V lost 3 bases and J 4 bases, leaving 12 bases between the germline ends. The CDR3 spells CASSFRGILNEKLFF. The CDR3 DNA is TGTGCCAGCAGTTTTCGTGGAATACTTAATGAAAAACTGTTTTTT.

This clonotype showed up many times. DNA for the CDR3: TGTGCCACCACGACTAGTCACAATGAGCAGTTCTTC. Translated: CATTTSHNEQFF. The chain uses TRBV11-2 and TRBJ2-1; tentatively, D is TRBD2 (6 bases). Between the trimmed V and J ends, which lost 10 bases and 5 bases, there was a span of 12 bases. Germline V gene lookup returns CDR1 SGHAT and CDR2 FQNNGV. This CDR3 is 12 amino acids long.

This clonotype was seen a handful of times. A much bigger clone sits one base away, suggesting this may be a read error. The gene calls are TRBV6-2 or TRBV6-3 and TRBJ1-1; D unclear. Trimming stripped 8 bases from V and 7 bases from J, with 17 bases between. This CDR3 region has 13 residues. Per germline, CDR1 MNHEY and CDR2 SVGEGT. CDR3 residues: CASSPDGRVEAFF. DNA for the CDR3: TGTGCCAGCTCCCCGGACGGCCGAGTTGAAGCTTTCTTT.

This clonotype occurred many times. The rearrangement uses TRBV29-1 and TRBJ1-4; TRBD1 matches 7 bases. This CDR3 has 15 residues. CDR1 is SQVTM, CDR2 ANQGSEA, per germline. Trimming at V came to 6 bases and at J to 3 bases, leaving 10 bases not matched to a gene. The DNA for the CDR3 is TGCAGCGTAACAGGGGCGGATTTGGCTAATGAAAAACTGTTTTTT. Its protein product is CSVTGADLANEKLFF.

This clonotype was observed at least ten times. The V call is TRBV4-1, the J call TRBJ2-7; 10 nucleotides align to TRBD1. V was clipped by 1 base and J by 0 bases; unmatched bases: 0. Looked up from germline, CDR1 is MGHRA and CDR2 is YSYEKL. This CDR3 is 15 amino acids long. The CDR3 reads CASSQGTGGSYEQYF. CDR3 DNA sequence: TGCGCCAGCAGCCAAGGGACAGGGGGCTCCTACGAGCAGTACTTC.